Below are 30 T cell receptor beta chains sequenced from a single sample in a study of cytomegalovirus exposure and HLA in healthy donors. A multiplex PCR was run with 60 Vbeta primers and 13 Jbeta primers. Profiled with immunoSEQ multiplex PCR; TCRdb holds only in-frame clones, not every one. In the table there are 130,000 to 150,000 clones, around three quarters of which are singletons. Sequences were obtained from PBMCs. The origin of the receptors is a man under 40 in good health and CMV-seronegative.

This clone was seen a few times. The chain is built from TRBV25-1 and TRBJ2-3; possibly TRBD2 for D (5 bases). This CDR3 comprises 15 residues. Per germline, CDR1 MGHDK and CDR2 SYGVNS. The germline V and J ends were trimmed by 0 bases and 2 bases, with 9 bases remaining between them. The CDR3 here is CASSEYRGYTDTQYF. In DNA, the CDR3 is TGTGCCAGCAGTGAATATCGGGGTTACACAGATACGCAGTATTTT.

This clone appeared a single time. The CDR3 DNA reads TGTGCCACCAGCAGAGTCTCAGGGAATCAGCCCCAGCATTTT. The encoded protein is CATSRVSGNQPQHF. The V and J genes are TRBV15 and TRBJ1-5, with D perhaps matching TRBD1 (5 bases). Germline V gene data show CDR1 as LNHNV and CDR2 as YYDKDF (reference sequence). Trimming shortened V by 1 base and J by 4 bases, and 8 bases separated the two germline ends. The CDR3 length is 14 residues.

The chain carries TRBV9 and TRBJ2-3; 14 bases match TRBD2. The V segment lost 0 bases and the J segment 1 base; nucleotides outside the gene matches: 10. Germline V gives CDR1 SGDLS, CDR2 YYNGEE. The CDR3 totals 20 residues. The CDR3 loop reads CASSVAGTSGSPGRTDTQYF. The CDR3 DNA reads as TGTGCCAGCAGCGTAGCCGGGACTAGCGGGAGCCCCGGCCGCACAGATACGCAGTATTTT.

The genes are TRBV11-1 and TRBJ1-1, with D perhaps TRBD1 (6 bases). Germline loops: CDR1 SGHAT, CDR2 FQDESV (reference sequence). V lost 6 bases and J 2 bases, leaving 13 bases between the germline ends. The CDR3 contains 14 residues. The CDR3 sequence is CASRGQNLNTEAFF. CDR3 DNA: TGTGCCAGCAGAGGACAGAACTTAAACACTGAAGCTTTCTTT.

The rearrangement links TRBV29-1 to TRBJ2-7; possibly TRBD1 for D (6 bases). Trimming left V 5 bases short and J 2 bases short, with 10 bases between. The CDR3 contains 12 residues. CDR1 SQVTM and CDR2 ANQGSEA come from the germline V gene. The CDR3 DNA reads TGCAGCGTTAAGACAGGCCCCTACGAGCAGTACTTC. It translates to CSVKTGPYEQYF.

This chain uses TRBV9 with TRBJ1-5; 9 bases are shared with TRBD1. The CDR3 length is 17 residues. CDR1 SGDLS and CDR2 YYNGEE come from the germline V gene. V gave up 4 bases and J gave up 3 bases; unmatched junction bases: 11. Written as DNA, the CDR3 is TGTGCCAGCAGCCGGGGACAGGGAGGTCGAAACAATCAGCCCCAGCATTTT. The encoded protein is CASSRGQGGRNNQPQHF.

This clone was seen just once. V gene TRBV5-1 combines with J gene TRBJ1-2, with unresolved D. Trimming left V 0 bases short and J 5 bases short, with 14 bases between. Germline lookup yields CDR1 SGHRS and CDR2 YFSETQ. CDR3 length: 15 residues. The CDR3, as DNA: TGCGCCAGCAGCTTGGAAGCGAGAGCTCTATATGGCTACACCTTC. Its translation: CASSLEARALYGYTF.

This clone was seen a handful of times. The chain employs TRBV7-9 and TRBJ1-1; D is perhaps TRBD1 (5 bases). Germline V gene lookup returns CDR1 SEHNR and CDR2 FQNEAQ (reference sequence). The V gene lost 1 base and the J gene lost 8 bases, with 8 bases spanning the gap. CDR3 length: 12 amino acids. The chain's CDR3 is CASSLDRTEAFF. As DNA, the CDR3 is TGTGCCAGCAGCTTAGACAGGACCGAAGCTTTCTTT.

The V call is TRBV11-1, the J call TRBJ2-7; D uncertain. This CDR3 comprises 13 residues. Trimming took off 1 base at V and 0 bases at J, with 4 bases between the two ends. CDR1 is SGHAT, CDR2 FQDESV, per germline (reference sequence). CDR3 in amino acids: CASSLDSSYEQYF. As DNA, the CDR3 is TGTGCCAGCAGCTTAGACAGCTCCTACGAGCAGTACTTC.

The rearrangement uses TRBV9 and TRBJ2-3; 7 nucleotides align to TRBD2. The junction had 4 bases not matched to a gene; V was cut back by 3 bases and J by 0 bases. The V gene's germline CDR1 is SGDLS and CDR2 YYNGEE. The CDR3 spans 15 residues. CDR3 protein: CASSGGRSSTDTQYF. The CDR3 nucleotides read TGTGCCAGCAGCGGCGGGAGATCTAGCACAGATACGCAGTATTTT.

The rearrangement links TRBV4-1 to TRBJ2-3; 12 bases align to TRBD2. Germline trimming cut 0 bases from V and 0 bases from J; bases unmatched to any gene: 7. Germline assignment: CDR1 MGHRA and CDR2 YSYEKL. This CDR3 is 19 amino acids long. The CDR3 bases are TGCGCCAGCAGCCAAGATCGGCCTAGCGGGGGGGGGAGCACAGATACGCAGTATTTT. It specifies CASSQDRPSGGGSTDTQYF.

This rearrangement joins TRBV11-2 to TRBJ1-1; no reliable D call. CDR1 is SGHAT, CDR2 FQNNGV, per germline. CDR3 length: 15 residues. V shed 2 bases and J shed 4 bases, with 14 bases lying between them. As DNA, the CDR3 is TGTGCCAGCAGCTTATCAGCGGGAGTAGGCACTGAAGCTTTCTTT. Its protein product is CASSLSAGVGTEAFF.

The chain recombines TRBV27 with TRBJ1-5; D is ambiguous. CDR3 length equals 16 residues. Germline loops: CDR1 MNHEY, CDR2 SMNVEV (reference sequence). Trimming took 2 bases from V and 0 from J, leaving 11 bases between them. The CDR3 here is CASSLSRPYSNQPQHF. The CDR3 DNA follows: TGTGCCAGCAGTTTAAGCAGGCCCTATAGCAATCAGCCCCAGCATTTT.

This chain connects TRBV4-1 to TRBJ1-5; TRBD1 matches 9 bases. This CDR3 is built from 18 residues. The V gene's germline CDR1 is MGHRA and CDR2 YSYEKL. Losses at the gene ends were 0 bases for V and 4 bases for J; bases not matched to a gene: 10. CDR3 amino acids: CASSQDPGQGLANQPQHF. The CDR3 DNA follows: TGCGCCAGCAGCCAAGACCCGGGACAGGGTTTAGCAAATCAGCCCCAGCATTTT.

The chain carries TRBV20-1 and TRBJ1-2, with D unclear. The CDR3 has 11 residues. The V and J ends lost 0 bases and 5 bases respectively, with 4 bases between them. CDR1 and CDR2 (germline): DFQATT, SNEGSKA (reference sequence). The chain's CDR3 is CSAREAYGYTF. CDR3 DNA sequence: TGCAGTGCTAGAGAGGCATATGGCTACACCTTC.

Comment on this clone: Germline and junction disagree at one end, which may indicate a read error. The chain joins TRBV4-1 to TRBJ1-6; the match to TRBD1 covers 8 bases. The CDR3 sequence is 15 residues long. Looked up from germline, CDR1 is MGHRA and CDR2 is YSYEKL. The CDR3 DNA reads TGCGCCAGCAGCCCGACTACAGGGGGAAATTCACCCCTCAACTTT. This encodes CASSPTTGGNSPLNF.

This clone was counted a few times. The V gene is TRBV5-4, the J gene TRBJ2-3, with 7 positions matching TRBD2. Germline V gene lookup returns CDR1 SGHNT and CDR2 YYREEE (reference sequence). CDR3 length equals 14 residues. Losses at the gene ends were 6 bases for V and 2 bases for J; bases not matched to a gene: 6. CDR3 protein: CASTRGTLTDTQYF. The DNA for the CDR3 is TGTGCCAGCACGCGGGGGACTCTCACAGATACGCAGTATTTT.

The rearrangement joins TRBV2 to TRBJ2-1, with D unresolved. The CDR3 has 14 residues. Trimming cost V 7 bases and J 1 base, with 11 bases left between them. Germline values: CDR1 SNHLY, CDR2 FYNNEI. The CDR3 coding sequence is TGTGCCAGCAAATTAGAGAATTCCTACAATGAGCAGTTCTTC. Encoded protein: CASKLENSYNEQFF.

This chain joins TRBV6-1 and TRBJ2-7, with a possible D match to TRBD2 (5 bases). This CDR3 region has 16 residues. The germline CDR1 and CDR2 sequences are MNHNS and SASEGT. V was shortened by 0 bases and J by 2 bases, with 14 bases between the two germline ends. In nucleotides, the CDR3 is TGTGCCAGCAGTGAAGCCCCGCTCTACGGGGCCTACGAGCAGTACTTC. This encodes CASSEAPLYGAYEQYF.

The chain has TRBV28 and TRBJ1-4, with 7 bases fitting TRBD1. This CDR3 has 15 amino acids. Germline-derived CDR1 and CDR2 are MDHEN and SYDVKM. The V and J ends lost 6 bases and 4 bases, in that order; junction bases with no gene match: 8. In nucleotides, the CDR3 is TGTGCCAGCAGCTCCCCGGGACAGCTTAATGAAAAACTGTTTTTT. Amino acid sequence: CASSSPGQLNEKLFF.

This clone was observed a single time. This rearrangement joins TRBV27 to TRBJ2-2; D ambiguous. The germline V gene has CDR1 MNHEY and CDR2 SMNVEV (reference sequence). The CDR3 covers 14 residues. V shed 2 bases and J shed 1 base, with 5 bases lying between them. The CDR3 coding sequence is TGTGCCAGCAGTTTAGCGCAGAACACCGGGGAGCTGTTTTTT. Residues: CASSLAQNTGELFF.

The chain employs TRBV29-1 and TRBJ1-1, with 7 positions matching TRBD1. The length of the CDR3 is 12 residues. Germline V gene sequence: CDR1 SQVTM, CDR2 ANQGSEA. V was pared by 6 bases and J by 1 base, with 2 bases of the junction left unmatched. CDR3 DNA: TGCAGCGTCCGGACAGGGAACACTGAAGCTTTCTTT. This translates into CSVRTGNTEAFF.

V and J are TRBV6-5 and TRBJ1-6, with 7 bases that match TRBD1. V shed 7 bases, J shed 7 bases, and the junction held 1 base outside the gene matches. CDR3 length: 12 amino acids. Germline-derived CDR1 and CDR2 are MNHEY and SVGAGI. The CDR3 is CASTQGNSPLHF. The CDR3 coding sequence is TGTGCCAGCACACAGGGGAATTCACCCCTCCACTTT.

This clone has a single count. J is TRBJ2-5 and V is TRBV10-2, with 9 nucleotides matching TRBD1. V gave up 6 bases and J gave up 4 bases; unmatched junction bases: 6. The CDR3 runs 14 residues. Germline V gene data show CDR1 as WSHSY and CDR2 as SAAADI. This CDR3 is CASRGGQGGETQYF. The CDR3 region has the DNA TGCGCCAGCAGGGGGGGACAGGGCGGAGAGACCCAGTACTTC.

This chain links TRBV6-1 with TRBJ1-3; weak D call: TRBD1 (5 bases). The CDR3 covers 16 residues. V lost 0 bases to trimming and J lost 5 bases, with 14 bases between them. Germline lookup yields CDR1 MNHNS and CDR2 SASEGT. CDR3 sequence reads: CASSEALGGVRNTIYF. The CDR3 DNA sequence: TGTGCCAGCAGTGAAGCGCTGGGGGGAGTTAGAAACACCATATATTTT.

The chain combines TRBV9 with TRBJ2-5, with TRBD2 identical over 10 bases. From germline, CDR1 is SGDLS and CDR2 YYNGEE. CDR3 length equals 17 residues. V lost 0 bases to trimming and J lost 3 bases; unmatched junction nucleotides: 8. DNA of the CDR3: TGTGCCAGCAGCGTAGGTTCGCTAGCGGGAGAAGAAGAGACCCAGTACTTC. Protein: CASSVGSLAGEEETQYF.

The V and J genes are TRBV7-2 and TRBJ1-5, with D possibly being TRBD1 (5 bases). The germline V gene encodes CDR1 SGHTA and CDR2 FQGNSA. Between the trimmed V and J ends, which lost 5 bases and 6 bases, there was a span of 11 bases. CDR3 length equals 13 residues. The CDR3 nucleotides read TGTGCCAGCAGCCAACAGGAGAGTCAGCCCCAGCATTTT. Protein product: CASSQQESQPQHF.

CDR3 amino acids: CSVLLGGVNQPQHF. The CDR3 nucleotides read TGCAGCGTCCTCCTAGGGGGGGTAAATCAGCCCCAGCATTTT. The rearrangement uses TRBV29-1 and TRBJ1-5; weak D call: TRBD1 (6 bases). V was shortened by 6 bases and J by 4 bases, with 16 bases between the two germline ends. The CDR3 is 14 amino acids. CDR1 is SQVTM and CDR2 is ANQGSEA in the germline V gene.

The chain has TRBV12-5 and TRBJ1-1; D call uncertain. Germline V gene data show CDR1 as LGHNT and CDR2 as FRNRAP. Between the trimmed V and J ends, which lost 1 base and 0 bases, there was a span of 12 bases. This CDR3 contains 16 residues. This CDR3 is CASGLGLAQMNTEAFF. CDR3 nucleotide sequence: TGTGCTAGTGGTTTGGGCCTGGCACAGATGAACACTGAAGCTTTCTTT.

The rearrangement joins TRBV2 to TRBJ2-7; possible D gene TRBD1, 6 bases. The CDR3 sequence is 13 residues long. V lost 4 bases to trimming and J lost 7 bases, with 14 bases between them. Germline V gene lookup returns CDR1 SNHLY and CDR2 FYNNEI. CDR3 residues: CASSVLQGGEQYF. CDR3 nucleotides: TGTGCCAGCAGTGTCCTACAGGGTGGGGAGCAGTACTTC. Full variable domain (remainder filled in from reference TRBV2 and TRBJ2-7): EPEVTQTPSHQVTQMGQEVILRCVPISNHLYFYWYRQILGQKVEFLVSFYNNEISEKSEIFDDQFSVERPDGSNFTLKIRSTKLEDSAMYFCASSVLQGGEQYFGPGTRLTVT.